This TCR beta chain was identified in a study of blood T cell repertoires in COVID-19. Overall study: T cells, B-cell-depleted T cells, or PBMCs supplied cDNA or gDNA.

Trimming took 0 bases from V and 2 from J, leaving 10 bases between them. Germline CDR1 is LGHNA and CDR2 is YSLEER. The CDR3 sequence is 16 residues long. Enrolled through a virtual design, the participants were between roughly 18 and 89 years of age and came from 24 US areas. Symptom resolution, clearance, or two negative PCRs marked the recovered donors of Cohort 3. Per the original data handling: Estimation of nucleated cell counts was performed using reference gene primer amplification. Sequencing was performed with immunoSEQ multiplex PCR; in TCRdb, only in-frame clones are kept and a portion is missing. Clonal size and the V and J genes are those of that table, whereas D and trimming came from the DNA. The sample records about 370,000 clones, 80% to 90% being singletons.

The material sequenced was PBMCs or T cells enriched from blood (not recorded which). The sequence came from a young man who had recovered from COVID-19. The chain couples TRBV4-3 to TRBJ2-2; D is unresolved. The CDR3 DNA reads TGCGCCAGCAGCCAAGACGGAACAGCCAACACCGGGGAGCTGTTTTTT. Protein sequence: CASSQDGTANTGELFF.